This T cell receptor beta chain was profiled in a study of cytomegalovirus exposure and HLA in healthy donors. General study points: Some highly shared sequence variants likely arose as a pipeline artifact. CMV serostatus was the sole immune exposure information available.

CDR1 SGHTA and CDR2 FQGNSA come from the germline V gene. This CDR3 region has 16 residues. Trimming removed 5 bases from V and 6 bases from J; junction bases left unmatched: 13. The PCR contained 60 Vbeta and 13 Jbeta primers. Repertoires were generated with immunoSEQ multiplex PCR, while TCRdb's copy carries only in-frame clones and drops some. This repertoire shows about 120,000 clones, roughly 69% found once; its top ten account for around 9.7%. Points on this clone: Its antigen is unidentified.

The V gene is TRBV7-2, the J gene TRBJ1-2, with 9 positions matching TRBD1. The sequence came from a woman aged 40 to 50 in good health and CMV-seropositive. The sequenced material came from PBMCs. The CDR3 spells CASSPSRQGVLDGYTF. The DNA of the CDR3 is TGTGCCAGCAGCCCCTCGAGACAGGGGGTTTTGGATGGCTACACCTTC.